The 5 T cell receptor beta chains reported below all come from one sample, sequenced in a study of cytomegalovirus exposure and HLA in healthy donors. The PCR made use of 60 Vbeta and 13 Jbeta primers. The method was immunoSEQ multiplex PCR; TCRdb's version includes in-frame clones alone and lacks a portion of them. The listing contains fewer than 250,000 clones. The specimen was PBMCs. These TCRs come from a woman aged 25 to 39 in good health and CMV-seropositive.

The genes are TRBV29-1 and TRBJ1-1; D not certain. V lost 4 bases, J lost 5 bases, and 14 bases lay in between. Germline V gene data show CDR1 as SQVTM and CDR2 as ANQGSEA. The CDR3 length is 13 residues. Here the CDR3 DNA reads TGCAGCGTTGTGAGCCAAGTCGGGACTGAAGCTTTCTTT. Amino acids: CSVVSQVGTEAFF.

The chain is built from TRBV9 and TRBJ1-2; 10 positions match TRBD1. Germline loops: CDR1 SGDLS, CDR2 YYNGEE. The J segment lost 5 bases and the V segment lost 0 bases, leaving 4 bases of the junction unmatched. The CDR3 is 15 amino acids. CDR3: CASSVETGGAYGYTF. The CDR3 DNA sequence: TGTGCCAGCAGCGTAGAGACAGGGGGCGCGTATGGCTACACCTTC.

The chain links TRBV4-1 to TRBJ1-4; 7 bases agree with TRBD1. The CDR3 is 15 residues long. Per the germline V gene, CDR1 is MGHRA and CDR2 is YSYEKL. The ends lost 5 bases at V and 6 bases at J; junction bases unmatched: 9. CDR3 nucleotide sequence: TGCGCCAGCAGCGCGGCGGGACAGCCCTATGAAAAACTGTTTTTT. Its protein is CASSAAGQPYEKLFF.

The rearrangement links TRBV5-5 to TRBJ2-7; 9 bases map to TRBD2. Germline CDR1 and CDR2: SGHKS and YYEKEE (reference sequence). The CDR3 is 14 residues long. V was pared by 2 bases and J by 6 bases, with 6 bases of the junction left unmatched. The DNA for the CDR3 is TGTGCCAGCAGCTTTAGCGGGAGCCTCTCCGAGCAGTACTTC. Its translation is CASSFSGSLSEQYF.

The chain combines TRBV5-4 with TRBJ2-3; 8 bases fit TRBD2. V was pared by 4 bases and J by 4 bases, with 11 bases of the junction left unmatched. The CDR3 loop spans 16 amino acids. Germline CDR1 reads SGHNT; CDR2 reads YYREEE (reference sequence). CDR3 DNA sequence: TGTGCCAGCAGCCCCCTTAGCGGGGTGTTGTCAGATACGCAGTATTTT. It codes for CASSPLSGVLSDTQYF.